These T cell receptor beta chains were read from a single sample in a study of shared clonotypes between healthy human individuals. Some clones are missing from TCRdb's copy, which holds only in-frame ones; the method was immunoSEQ multiplex PCR. The table has over 150,000 clones, 65% to 70% seen once. Material: memory CD4+ T cells sorted from blood. The receptors here all came from a man younger than 40 in good health. CDR3s include the opening cysteine and the closing phenylalanine or tryptophan. The order of the fields is clone size, J gene, V gene, D gene, CDR3 DNA, CDR3 protein. The D gene is left open where the match is weak. Some rows mark clone size as missing; the rest say once, few, many or name a class of expanded clone.

clone_size: -; j_call: TRBJ1-1; v_call: TRBV5-1; d_call: TRBD1; cdr3_nt: TGCGCCAGCAGACAGGGGGCGCAGATGAACACTGAAGCTTTCTTT; cdr3_aa: CASRQGAQMNTEAFF
clone_size: once; j_call: TRBJ2-3; v_call: TRBV27; d_call: -; cdr3_nt: TGTGCCAGCAAATTCGGGAGCACAGATACGCAGTATTTT; cdr3_aa: CASKFGSTDTQYF
clone_size: medium-sized; j_call: TRBJ2-7; v_call: TRBV2; d_call: -; cdr3_nt: TGTGCCAGCAGTGACTACGAGCAGTACTTC; cdr3_aa: CASSDYEQYF
clone_size: few; j_call: TRBJ1-5; v_call: TRBV7-2; d_call: -; cdr3_nt: TGTGCCAGCAGCTTAGACAGGCCCAATCAGCCCCAGCATTTT; cdr3_aa: CASSLDRPNQPQHF
clone_size: many; j_call: TRBJ2-7; v_call: TRBV5-1; d_call: -; cdr3_nt: TGCGCCAGCAGCTTGGCCGCGGCAGTTACCTACGAGCAGTACTTC; cdr3_aa: CASSLAAAVTYEQYF
clone_size: -; j_call: TRBJ2-3; v_call: TRBV9; d_call: -; cdr3_nt: TGTGCCAGCAGCGTAGGCCCGGGACTCCCGAACACAGATACGCAGTATTTT; cdr3_aa: CASSVGPGLPNTDTQYF
clone_size: -; j_call: TRBJ2-1; v_call: TRBV5-1; d_call: -; cdr3_nt: TGCGCCAGCAACCCGGTTGGTAGCTCCTACAATGAGCAGTTCTTC; cdr3_aa: CASNPVGSSYNEQFF
clone_size: few; j_call: TRBJ1-1; v_call: TRBV5-1; d_call: -; cdr3_nt: TGCGCCAGCAGCTTGGTCGGGGTTGACGAAGCTTTCTTT; cdr3_aa: CASSLVGVDEAFF
clone_size: -; j_call: TRBJ2-1; v_call: TRBV7-2; d_call: TRBD2; cdr3_nt: TGTGCCAGCAGCTTAGCCGCTAGCGGGTCCTACAATGAGCAGTTCTTC; cdr3_aa: CASSLAASGSYNEQFF
clone_size: -; j_call: TRBJ2-5; v_call: TRBV6-5; d_call: -; cdr3_nt: TGTGCCAGCAGTTATTTCTCCACCGGAGAGACCCAGTACTTC; cdr3_aa: CASSYFSTGETQYF
clone_size: -; j_call: TRBJ2-3; v_call: TRBV23-1; d_call: TRBD1; cdr3_nt: TGCGCCAGCAGTCAATCTTACCGCGGGACAGGGGGTCGGATTTACACAGATACGCAGTATTTT; cdr3_aa: CASSQSYRGTGGRIYTDTQYF
clone_size: -; j_call: TRBJ2-6; v_call: TRBV9; d_call: -; cdr3_nt: TGTGCCAGCAGCCCTTCGTTCGGGGCCAACGTCCTGACTTTC; cdr3_aa: CASSPSFGANVLTF
clone_size: few; j_call: TRBJ1-2; v_call: TRBV10-3; d_call: TRBD1; cdr3_nt: TGTGCCATCAGCCAGACAGGGGGTGACTATGGCTACACCTTC; cdr3_aa: CAISQTGGDYGYTF
clone_size: -; j_call: TRBJ2-5; v_call: TRBV18; d_call: -; cdr3_nt: TGTGCCAGCTCACCACCGGACTCCGACGCCACCCAGTACTTC; cdr3_aa: CASSPPDSDATQYF
clone_size: few; j_call: TRBJ2-5; v_call: TRBV25-1; d_call: -; cdr3_nt: TGTGCCAGCAGCCGTAATCATCTGGAGACCCAGTACTTC; cdr3_aa: CASSRNHLETQYF
clone_size: -; j_call: TRBJ1-2; v_call: TRBV14; d_call: -; cdr3_nt: TGTGCCAGCAGCACACTCCTGGGGGCCTCGGGAGACTATGGCTACACCTTC; cdr3_aa: CASSTLLGASGDYGYTF
clone_size: few; j_call: TRBJ1-1; v_call: TRBV25-1; d_call: -; cdr3_nt: TGTGCCAGCAGTGCCCCGGGACCGAACACTGAAGCTTTCTTT; cdr3_aa: CASSAPGPNTEAFF
clone_size: -; j_call: TRBJ2-1; v_call: TRBV5-8; d_call: -; cdr3_nt: TGTGCCAGCAGCTTGGGGGGCCACAGGGAGGTTGAGCAGTTCTTC; cdr3_aa: CASSLGGHREVEQFF
clone_size: -; j_call: TRBJ2-3; v_call: TRBV18; d_call: -; cdr3_nt: TGTGCCAGCTCACCTAGCATTACAGATACGCAGTATTTT; cdr3_aa: CASSPSITDTQYF
clone_size: -; j_call: TRBJ1-1; v_call: TRBV5-1; d_call: -; cdr3_nt: TGCGCCAGCAGAGAATCCCAGGTAGTGAACACTGAAGCTTTCTTT; cdr3_aa: CASRESQVVNTEAFF
clone_size: few; j_call: TRBJ2-7; v_call: TRBV28; d_call: -; cdr3_nt: TGTGCCAGCAGTTTAGACGGCTCCTACGAGCAGTACTTC; cdr3_aa: CASSLDGSYEQYF
clone_size: -; j_call: TRBJ1-5; v_call: TRBV5-1; d_call: -; cdr3_nt: TGCGCCAGCAGCTTGCGGGAACGTCTTTTTAGCAATCAGCCCCAGCATTTT; cdr3_aa: CASSLRERLFSNQPQHF
clone_size: -; j_call: TRBJ2-5; v_call: TRBV9; d_call: -; cdr3_nt: TGTGCCAGCAGCCCTAATTTAGGTGCGGAGCGAGAGACCCAGTACTTC; cdr3_aa: CASSPNLGAERETQYF
clone_size: -; j_call: TRBJ1-1; v_call: TRBV18; d_call: -; cdr3_nt: TGTGCCAGCTCACCAAGTCGTCAGGGGCTAACTCACACTGAAGCTTTCTTT; cdr3_aa: CASSPSRQGLTHTEAFF
clone_size: -; j_call: TRBJ2-1; v_call: TRBV5-4; d_call: TRBD2; cdr3_nt: TGTGCCAGCAGGCCACTAGCGGGAGGCCTAAATGAGCAGTTCTTC; cdr3_aa: CASRPLAGGLNEQFF
clone_size: -; j_call: TRBJ1-1; v_call: TRBV10-2; d_call: -; cdr3_nt: TGCGCCAGCAGCCAGGTGGGGGTCACTGAAGCTTTCTTT; cdr3_aa: CASSQVGVTEAFF
clone_size: -; j_call: TRBJ2-5; v_call: TRBV5-1; d_call: -; cdr3_nt: TGCGCCAGCAGCCCGCAGGGGGAGACCCAGTACTTC; cdr3_aa: CASSPQGETQYF
clone_size: -; j_call: TRBJ1-2; v_call: TRBV6-1; d_call: -; cdr3_nt: TGTGCCAGCAGTGAAGCGTCCGGGGGTCGGGGCGGCTACACCTTC; cdr3_aa: CASSEASGGRGGYTF
clone_size: -; j_call: TRBJ2-3; v_call: TRBV6-5; d_call: TRBD1; cdr3_nt: TGTGCCAGCAGTGAGGGGACAGGGGCAGATACGCAGTATTTT; cdr3_aa: CASSEGTGADTQYF
clone_size: few; j_call: TRBJ1-4; v_call: TRBV2; d_call: -; cdr3_nt: TGTGCCAGCAGCAGTACAGGCAATGAAAAACTGTTTTTT; cdr3_aa: CASSSTGNEKLFF
clone_size: once; j_call: TRBJ1-1; v_call: TRBV28; d_call: TRBD1; cdr3_nt: TGTGCCAGCACCGATCCGGCGAGAGACAGGGGAGCTTTCTTT; cdr3_aa: CASTDPARDRGAFF
clone_size: few; j_call: TRBJ2-1; v_call: TRBV11-2; d_call: TRBD2; cdr3_nt: TGTGCCAGCACTCTGACTAGCGGGACTTACAATGAGCAGTTCTTC; cdr3_aa: CASTLTSGTYNEQFF
clone_size: -; j_call: TRBJ2-5; v_call: TRBV7-2; d_call: -; cdr3_nt: TGTGCCAGCAGCTCCAGCGCGGGTGTTGAAGAGACCCAGTACTTC; cdr3_aa: CASSSSAGVEETQYF
clone_size: -; j_call: TRBJ2-1; v_call: TRBV29-1; d_call: TRBD2; cdr3_nt: TGCAGCGTTGTAGGACTAGCGGGAGGAAGGTACAATGAGCAGTTCTTC; cdr3_aa: CSVVGLAGGRYNEQFF
clone_size: -; j_call: TRBJ2-5; v_call: TRBV30; d_call: -; cdr3_nt: TGTGCCTGGAGTGTATCCACCGAGACCCAGTACTTC; cdr3_aa: CAWSVSTETQYF
clone_size: -; j_call: TRBJ2-5; v_call: TRBV11-1; d_call: TRBD2; cdr3_nt: TGTGCCAGCAGCTTAGGTAGTCTGGGACTACTGCAAGAGACCCAGTACTTC; cdr3_aa: CASSLGSLGLLQETQYF
clone_size: -; j_call: TRBJ1-5; v_call: TRBV4-3; d_call: -; cdr3_nt: TGCGCCAGCAGCCAAGATGGGACCTACAATCAGCCCCAGCATTTT; cdr3_aa: CASSQDGTYNQPQHF
clone_size: -; j_call: TRBJ2-7; v_call: TRBV19; d_call: TRBD2; cdr3_nt: TGTGCCAGTAGTATGGGACTAGCGGGGCTTTACGAGCAGTACTTC; cdr3_aa: CASSMGLAGLYEQYF
clone_size: -; j_call: TRBJ2-3; v_call: TRBV11-3; d_call: TRBD2; cdr3_nt: TGTGCCAGCAGCCTAGCGGGAGGGCCAACAGATACGCAGTATTTT; cdr3_aa: CASSLAGGPTDTQYF
clone_size: -; j_call: TRBJ2-1; v_call: TRBV11-2; d_call: TRBD2; cdr3_nt: TGTGCCAGCAGCCAGGGACTAGCGGGAACCGATGAGCAGTTCTTC; cdr3_aa: CASSQGLAGTDEQFF
clone_size: -; j_call: TRBJ1-1; v_call: TRBV6-6; d_call: TRBD1; cdr3_nt: TGTGCCAGCAGTCACGACAGGGGGGCTTTCTTT; cdr3_aa: CASSHDRGAFF
clone_size: -; j_call: TRBJ1-1; v_call: TRBV7-2; d_call: TRBD1; cdr3_nt: TGTGCCAGCAGCTTCGGTGGCGGACAGGGAGGCACTGAAGCTTTCTTT; cdr3_aa: CASSFGGGQGGTEAFF
clone_size: few; j_call: TRBJ1-1; v_call: TRBV6-6; d_call: -; cdr3_nt: TGTGCCAGCAGCAGTCACCCTACTACTGAAGCTTTCTTT; cdr3_aa: CASSSHPTTEAFF
clone_size: -; j_call: TRBJ1-2; v_call: TRBV5-4; d_call: -; cdr3_nt: TGTGCCAGCAGCTTGCCACCTAACTATGGCTACACCTTC; cdr3_aa: CASSLPPNYGYTF
clone_size: -; j_call: TRBJ1-1; v_call: TRBV7-6; d_call: TRBD1; cdr3_nt: TGTGCCAGCAGCGGACAGGGGAACACTGAAGCTTTCTTT; cdr3_aa: CASSGQGNTEAFF
clone_size: once; j_call: TRBJ1-1; v_call: TRBV5-4; d_call: -; cdr3_nt: TGTGCCAGCAGTCGCGGGTTTTCCGACACTGAAGCTTTCTTT; cdr3_aa: CASSRGFSDTEAFF
clone_size: -; j_call: TRBJ2-1; v_call: TRBV18; d_call: -; cdr3_nt: TGTGCCAGCTCACTAGCTACCTCCTCCTACAATGAGCAGTTCTTC; cdr3_aa: CASSLATSSYNEQFF
clone_size: -; j_call: TRBJ2-1; v_call: TRBV14; d_call: TRBD1; cdr3_nt: TGTGCCAGCAGCCAAAAGCTCGGGACAGGGGTTCGTCGGTTCTTC; cdr3_aa: CASSQKLGTGVRRFF
clone_size: -; j_call: TRBJ2-1; v_call: TRBV7-2; d_call: TRBD2; cdr3_nt: TGTGCCAGCACCTATGGGGGCGGGAGGGCCATAAGTGAGCAGTTCTTC; cdr3_aa: CASTYGGGRAISEQFF
clone_size: -; j_call: TRBJ2-7; v_call: TRBV6-4; d_call: TRBD2; cdr3_nt: TGTGCCAGCAGTGAGGTGAGCGGGAGTATCCACGAGCAGTACTTC; cdr3_aa: CASSEVSGSIHEQYF
clone_size: -; j_call: TRBJ2-1; v_call: TRBV10-2; d_call: TRBD2; cdr3_nt: TGCGCCAACTTGACTAGCGGGAGCAACAATGAGCAGTTCTTC; cdr3_aa: CANLTSGSNNEQFF
clone_size: -; j_call: TRBJ2-5; v_call: TRBV5-1; d_call: TRBD2; cdr3_nt: TGTGCCAGCAGCTTGGGACTAGCTTGGGAGCAGTACTTC; cdr3_aa: CASSLGLAWEQYF
clone_size: -; j_call: TRBJ2-7; v_call: TRBV19; d_call: -; cdr3_nt: TGTGCCAGTAGTAGGCAGGGCGCCTACGAGCAGTACTTC; cdr3_aa: CASSRQGAYEQYF
clone_size: -; j_call: TRBJ2-7; v_call: TRBV7-6; d_call: TRBD1; cdr3_nt: TGTGCCAGCAGTTTCGTAACAGGGGATCGCGAGCAGTACTTC; cdr3_aa: CASSFVTGDREQYF